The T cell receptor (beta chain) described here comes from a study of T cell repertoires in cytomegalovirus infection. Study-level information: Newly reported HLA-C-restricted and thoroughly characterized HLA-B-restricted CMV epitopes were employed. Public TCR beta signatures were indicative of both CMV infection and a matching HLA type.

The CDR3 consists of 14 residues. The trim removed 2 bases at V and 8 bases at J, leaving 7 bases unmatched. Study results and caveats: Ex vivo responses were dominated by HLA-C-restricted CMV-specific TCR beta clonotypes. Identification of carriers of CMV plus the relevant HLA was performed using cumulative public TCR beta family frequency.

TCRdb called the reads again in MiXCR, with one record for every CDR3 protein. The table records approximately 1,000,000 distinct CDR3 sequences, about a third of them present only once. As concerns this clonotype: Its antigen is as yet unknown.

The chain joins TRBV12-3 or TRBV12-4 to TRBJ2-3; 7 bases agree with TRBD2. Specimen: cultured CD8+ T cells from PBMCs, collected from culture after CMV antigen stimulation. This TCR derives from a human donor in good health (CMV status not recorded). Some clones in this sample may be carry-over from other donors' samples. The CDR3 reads CASSLTPASGTQYF. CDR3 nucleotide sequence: TGTGCCAGCAGTTTAACCCCTGCTAGCGGTACGCAGTATTTT.